This T cell receptor (beta chain) came from a study of blood T cell repertoires in COVID-19. As for the study in general: Spain, Italy and the United States supplied samples that represented acute and convalescent COVID-19. PBMCs, B-cell-depleted T cells, or T cells provided the cDNA or gDNA that made up the material.

This CDR3 contains 21 residues. The V segment lost 0 bases and the J segment 5 bases; nucleotides outside the gene matches: 17. Germline CDR1 SGHTA, CDR2 FQGNSA. Authors' data handling: Amplification from reference gene primers served as the basis for estimated nucleated cell counts. Sequenced by immunoSEQ multiplex PCR; TCRdb stores in-frame clones only, minus some. The V and J calls and clone size come from that table; D and trimming were worked out from the DNA. The sample lists under 200,000 clones, more than 70% occurring once. This receptor was obtained from a man between 18 and 29 years old with active or convalescent COVID-19. V usage is TRBV7-2 and J usage is TRBJ1-5, with 12 bases aligning to TRBD1. Source material: peripheral blood. The chain's CDR3 is CASSLALLNSGTGGKYQPQHF. In DNA form, the CDR3 reads TGTGCCAGCAGCTTAGCCCTTCTTAACTCCGGGACAGGGGGCAAATATCAGCCCCAGCATTTT.